Below are 8 T cell receptor beta chains sequenced from a single sample in a study of blood T cell repertoires in COVID-19. Produced via immunoSEQ multiplex PCR; TCRdb's table is partial and in-frame only. The repertoire holds a few hundred thousand clones, with roughly 85% as singletons. The source material was peripheral blood. The receptors come from a woman of 80 years or more with acute or convalescent COVID-19.

The chain links TRBV7-9 to TRBJ1-5; D ambiguous. Germline V gives CDR1 SEHNR, CDR2 FQNEAQ (reference sequence). The ends were cut back, 5 bases at V and 2 bases at J, with 10 bases in the middle. This CDR3 has 14 residues. CDR3 sequence (DNA): TGTGCCAGCAGCCTCGGGTTTGGCAATCAGCCCCAGCATTTT. The encoded protein is CASSLGFGNQPQHF. Combining the CDR3 with reference TRBV7-9 and TRBJ1-5 gives the whole variable domain DTGVSQNPRHKITKRGQNVTFRCDPISEHNRLYWYRQTLGQGPEFLTYFQNEAQLEKSRLLSDRFSAERPKGSFSTLEIQRTEQGDSAMYLCASSLGFGNQPQHFGDGTRLSIL.

The chain joins TRBV6-5 to TRBJ1-1; D is undetermined. V lost 6 bases and J lost 0, with 8 bases in between. The germline V gene has CDR1 MNHEY and CDR2 SVGAGI. This CDR3 has 13 amino acids. Here the CDR3 reads CASRQIMNTEAFF. CDR3 nucleotides: TGTGCCAGCAGGCAGATCATGAACACTGAAGCTTTCTTT.

The table lists this clone with a count of one. This chain uses TRBV5-1 with TRBJ2-1; tentative D call: TRBD2 (7 bases). V dropped 3 bases and J dropped 1 base, with 17 bases sitting between them. The germline CDR1 and CDR2 sequences are SGHRS and YFSETQ. The CDR3 loop spans 17 amino acids. Here the CDR3 DNA reads TGCGCCAGCAGCTCCGGAGGGGGGGGCGGGTCCTACAATGAGCAGTTCTTC. The encoded protein is CASSSGGGGGSYNEQFF.

The rearrangement joins TRBV28 to TRBJ1-2; D might be TRBD1 (5 bases). The CDR3 has 14 residues. V lost 7 bases and J 3 bases, leaving 15 bases between the germline ends. Germline CDR1 reads MDHEN; CDR2 reads SYDVKM. The CDR3: CASIPGGLYYGYTF. For the CDR3, the DNA is TGTGCCAGCATCCCGGGGGGGTTGTACTATGGCTACACCTTC.

The gene calls are TRBV29-1 and TRBJ1-3; D is uncertain. The V end lost 1 base, the J end lost 4 bases, and 5 bases lay between the germline ends. The germline CDR1 and CDR2 sequences are SQVTM and ANQGSEA. The CDR3 extends over 12 amino acids. In DNA form, the CDR3 reads TGCAGCGTTGAAGGGCAAGGAAACACCATATATTTT. It translates to CSVEGQGNTIYF.

This chain connects TRBV27 to TRBJ2-1, with 9 nucleotides matching TRBD2. This CDR3 is built from 18 residues. The germline V gene encodes CDR1 MNHEY and CDR2 SMNVEV (reference sequence). The V gene end was trimmed by 4 bases and the J gene end by 3 bases; junction bases not matched to a gene: 13. The CDR3 loop reads CASSYGDARGGFYNEQFF. In DNA, the CDR3 is TGTGCCAGCAGTTATGGGGACGCGCGGGGGGGCTTCTACAATGAGCAGTTCTTC.

The chain uses TRBV19 and TRBJ2-7; 7 bases are shared with TRBD1. V lost 8 bases to trimming and J lost 4 bases; unmatched junction nucleotides: 2. The CDR3 is 11 residues long. Germline V gene lookup returns CDR1 LNHDA and CDR2 SQIVND (reference sequence). CDR3 DNA: TGTGCCAGTGGACAGGCGTACGAGCAGTACTTC. Protein: CASGQAYEQYF.

The chain links TRBV20-1 to TRBJ1-3; D gene uncertain. The CDR3 has 15 residues. Trimming cost V 3 bases and J 2 bases, with 14 bases left between them. Germline loops: CDR1 DFQATT, CDR2 SNEGSKA (reference sequence). Here the CDR3 reads CSASRGSGAGNTIYF. CDR3 nucleotide sequence: TGCAGTGCTAGTCGGGGATCAGGAGCTGGAAACACCATATATTTT.